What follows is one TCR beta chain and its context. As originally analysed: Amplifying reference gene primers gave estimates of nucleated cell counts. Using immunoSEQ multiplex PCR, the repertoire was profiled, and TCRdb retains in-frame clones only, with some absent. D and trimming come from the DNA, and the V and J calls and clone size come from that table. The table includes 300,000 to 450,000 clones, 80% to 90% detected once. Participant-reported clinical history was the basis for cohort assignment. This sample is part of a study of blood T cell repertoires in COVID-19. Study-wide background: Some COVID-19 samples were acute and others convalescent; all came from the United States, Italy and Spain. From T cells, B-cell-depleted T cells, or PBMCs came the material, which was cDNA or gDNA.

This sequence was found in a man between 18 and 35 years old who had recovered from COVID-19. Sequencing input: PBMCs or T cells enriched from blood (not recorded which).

The CDR3 spells CASSPGGSTEAFF. Here the CDR3 DNA reads TGCGCCAGCAGCCCGGGGGGCAGCACTGAAGCTTTCTTT. This chain connects TRBV5-1 to TRBJ1-1, with D perhaps TRBD1 (6 bases). CDR3 length: 13 amino acids. With 4 bases removed from V and 4 bases from J, the gap between germline ends came to 11 bases. Germline CDR1 is SGHRS and CDR2 is YFSETQ.